Listed here are 17 T cell receptor beta chains from one sample, sequenced in a study of blood T cell repertoires in COVID-19 (dated by TCRdb to 2018 to 2021). Library preparation used the immunoSEQ multiplex PCR assay. Drawn from immuneACCESS, this table holds only the in-frame rearrangements with V and J called that TCRdb kept. Clones are partly lost; checked studies trace under half to an unresolved V gene and leave the rest unexplained. This sample comprises approximately 300,000 clones, about 85% of them detected only once. The ten largest clonotypes hold roughly 2.2% of the sample. Sequencing was carried out using peripheral blood. These TCRs come from a woman aged 50 to 60 who had recovered from COVID-19.

The J gene is TRBJ2-5, the V gene TRBV7-2; 13 nucleotides match TRBD2. The CDR3 is 15 residues long. CDR1 is SGHTA, CDR2 FQGNSA, per germline. Unmatched junction bases numbered 5, after V lost 5 bases and J lost 5 bases. CDR3 amino acids: CASSPRTSGSETQYF. In DNA, the CDR3 is TGTGCCAGCAGCCCCCGGACTAGCGGGAGCGAGACCCAGTACTTC.

This clone has only a few counts. The chain recombines TRBV6-5 with TRBJ2-5, with 7 bases lining up with TRBD2. There are 16 residues in the CDR3. V lost 0 bases to trimming and J lost 5 bases; unmatched junction nucleotides: 9. Germline values: CDR1 MNHEY, CDR2 SVGAGI. CDR3 amino acids: CASSYSRLARGETQYF. DNA for the CDR3: TGTGCCAGCAGTTACTCGAGGCTAGCGCGGGGGGAGACCCAGTACTTC.

The chain is built from TRBV30 and TRBJ2-7; D unresolved. Trimming took 3 bases from V and 6 from J, leaving 18 bases between them. The CDR3 spans 14 residues. From germline, CDR1 is GTSNPN and CDR2 SVGIG (reference sequence). Here the CDR3 reads CAWRMIVSPGEQYF. The CDR3 DNA follows: TGTGCCTGGAGAATGATTGTGTCTCCGGGCGAGCAGTACTTC. Full variable domain (remainder filled in from reference TRBV30 and TRBJ2-7): SQTIHQWPATLVQPVGSPLSLECTVEGTSNPNLYWYRQAAGRGLQLLFYSVGIGQISSEVPQNLSASRPQDRQFILSSKKLLLSDSGFYLCAWRMIVSPGEQYFGPGTRLTVT.

CDR3 amino acids: CASSLGEASGYTF. CDR3 coding DNA: TGTGCCAGCAGCTTGGGGGAGGCCTCCGGCTACACCTTC. The chain uses TRBV7-9 and TRBJ1-2; maybe TRBD1 (5 bases). V was pared by 3 bases and J by 8 bases, with 13 bases between. Germline lookup yields CDR1 SEHNR and CDR2 FQNEAQ (reference sequence). The CDR3 loop spans 13 amino acids.

This sequence joins TRBV30 and TRBJ1-5; maybe TRBD1 (5 bases). CDR1 and CDR2 from the germline V gene are GTSNPN and SVGIG (reference sequence). V gave up 0 bases and J gave up 5 bases, with 14 bases separating them. This CDR3 spans 15 amino acids. The CDR3 loop is CAWSVRGRGHQPQHF. The CDR3 coding sequence is TGTGCCTGGAGTGTACGTGGGAGGGGCCATCAGCCCCAGCATTTT.

This chain connects TRBV19 to TRBJ2-6; 7 bases agree with TRBD2. V was clipped by 7 bases and J by 0 bases; unmatched bases: 3. The CDR3 is made up of 15 amino acids. Germline CDR1 and CDR2: LNHDA and SQIVND (reference sequence). The CDR3 sequence is CASNGGSSGANVLTF. The CDR3 DNA reads TGTGCCAGTAACGGGGGGAGCTCTGGGGCCAACGTCCTGACTTTC. The whole variable domain, remainder taken from reference TRBV19 and TRBJ2-6, is DGGITQSPKYLFRKEGQNVTLSCEQNLNHDAMYWYRQDPGQGLRLIYYSQIVNDFQKGDIAEGYSVSREKKESFPLTVTSAQKNPTAFYLCASNGGSSGANVLTFGAGSRLTVL.

The V and J genes are TRBV7-3 and TRBJ1-1; 7 positions agree with TRBD1. CDR3 length: 15 residues. J was trimmed by 4 bases and V by 5 bases; bases with no gene match: 10. Germline V gives CDR1 SGHTA, CDR2 FQGTGA. The CDR3 bases are TGTGCCAGCAGCCCGCGGACAGGCCATCCCACTGAAGCTTTCTTT. This gives the protein CASSPRTGHPTEAFF.

The rearrangement uses TRBV30 and TRBJ2-1; D not resolved. V was trimmed by 2 bases and J by 5 bases, leaving 19 bases between them. This CDR3 region has 16 residues. CDR1 is GTSNPN, CDR2 SVGIG, per germline (reference sequence). The CDR3 loop reads CAWSSRRQALNNEQFF. In nucleotides, the CDR3 is TGTGCCTGGAGTTCCCGACGCCAGGCCCTCAACAATGAGCAGTTCTTC.

The chain recombines TRBV30 with TRBJ1-4; the match to TRBD1 covers 11 bases. J was trimmed by 3 bases and V by 3 bases; bases with no gene match: 3. In germline, CDR1 is GTSNPN, CDR2 SVGIG (reference sequence). The CDR3 is made up of 15 amino acids. CDR3 sequence: CAWRDRGLANEKLFF. CDR3 sequence (DNA): TGTGCCTGGAGGGACAGGGGGCTGGCTAATGAAAAACTGTTTTTT.

V and J are TRBV19 and TRBJ1-1; 9 bases are a match to TRBD1. Germline lookup yields CDR1 LNHDA and CDR2 SQIVND (reference sequence). This CDR3 is built from 13 residues. J was trimmed by 7 bases and V by 7 bases; bases with no gene match: 7. CDR3 sequence reads: CASNRDREVEAFF. CDR3 bases: TGTGCCAGTAATCGGGACAGGGAGGTTGAAGCTTTCTTT.

The chain combines TRBV12-5 with TRBJ2-3; 11 bases fit TRBD2. There are 15 residues in the CDR3. Germline CDR1 reads LGHNT; CDR2 reads FRNRAP. Trimming cost V 8 bases and J 5 bases; bases outside gene matches: 9. The CDR3 nucleotides are TGTGCTAGTACGGAACCGGGACTAGCGGTAGATACGCAGTATTTT. Its protein is CASTEPGLAVDTQYF.

The gene calls are TRBV11-2 and TRBJ2-7; 9 bases align to TRBD2. Germline values: CDR1 SGHAT, CDR2 FQNNGV. CDR3 length equals 15 residues. Losses at the gene ends were 5 bases for V and 1 base for J; bases not matched to a gene: 6. CDR3 region: CASSPRLAASYEQYF. CDR3 sequence (DNA): TGTGCCAGCAGCCCCCGACTAGCGGCATCCTACGAGCAGTACTTC. Full variable domain (outside the CDR3, taken from reference TRBV11-2 and TRBJ2-7): EAGVAQSPRYKIIEKRQSVAFWCNPISGHATLYWYQQILGQGPKLLIQFQNNGVVDDSQLPKDRFSAERLKGVDSTLKIQPAKLEDSAVYLCASSPRLAASYEQYFGPGTRLTVT.

This clone was seen a single time. The chain couples TRBV27 to TRBJ1-1; 7 nucleotides match TRBD1. The V segment lost 6 bases and the J segment 0 bases; nucleotides outside the gene matches: 16. The germline CDR1 and CDR2 sequences are MNHEY and SMNVEV (reference sequence). This CDR3 spans 18 amino acids. The CDR3: CASRKIRTGAVMNTEAFF. The CDR3 DNA reads as TGTGCCAGCAGAAAAATCAGAACAGGGGCGGTTATGAACACTGAAGCTTTCTTT.

The chain links TRBV6-2 or TRBV6-3 to TRBJ2-7; D is possibly TRBD1 (5 bases). The CDR3 contains 14 residues. In germline, CDR1 is MNHEY, CDR2 SVGEGT. The germline V and J ends were trimmed by 0 bases and 0 bases, with 6 bases remaining between them. CDR3 amino acids: CASSYSDNSYEQYF. The DNA of the CDR3 is TGTGCCAGCAGTTACTCGGACAACTCCTACGAGCAGTACTTC.

This chain joins TRBV5-1 and TRBJ1-2; D not certain. Trimming took off 0 bases at V and 3 bases at J, with 9 bases between the two ends. CDR3 length: 14 amino acids. Germline V lookup: CDR1 SGHRS, CDR2 YFSETQ. CDR3 loop: CASSLGLGDYGYTF. The CDR3 DNA follows: TGCGCCAGCAGCTTGGGGTTAGGAGACTATGGCTACACCTTC. The whole variable domain, remainder taken from reference TRBV5-1 and TRBJ1-2, is KAGVTQTPRYLIKTRGQQVTLSCSPISGHRSVSWYQQTPGQGLQFLFEYFSETQRNKGNFPGRFSGRQFSNSRSEMNVSTLELGDSALYLCASSLGLGDYGYTFGSGTRLTVV.

This clone was picked up a small number of times. The V gene is TRBV27, the J gene TRBJ1-1; weak D call: TRBD1 (6 bases). Germline V gene lookup returns CDR1 MNHEY and CDR2 SMNVEV (reference sequence). V was pared by 7 bases and J by 2 bases, with 11 bases between. The CDR3 extends over 13 amino acids. The CDR3, as DNA: TGTGCCAGCACCCAGGGGAGCAACACTGAAGCTTTCTTT. Protein sequence: CASTQGSNTEAFF.

The chain carries TRBV29-1 and TRBJ2-1; D gene uncertain. The CDR3 runs 11 residues. CDR1 and CDR2 (germline): SQVTM, ANQGSEA. Trimming took 7 bases from V and 6 from J, leaving 10 bases between them. The CDR3 coding sequence is TGCAGCGCGACTCAAACCAATGAGCAGTTCTTC. Translated: CSATQTNEQFF.